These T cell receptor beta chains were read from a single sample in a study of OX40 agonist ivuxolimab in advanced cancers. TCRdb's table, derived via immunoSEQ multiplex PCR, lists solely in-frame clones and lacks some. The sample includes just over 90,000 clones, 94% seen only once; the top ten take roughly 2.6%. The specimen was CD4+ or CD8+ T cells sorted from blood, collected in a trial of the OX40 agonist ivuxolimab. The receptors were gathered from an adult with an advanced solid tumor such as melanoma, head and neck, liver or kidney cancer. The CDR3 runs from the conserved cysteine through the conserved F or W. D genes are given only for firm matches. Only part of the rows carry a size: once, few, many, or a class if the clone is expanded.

DNA: TGTGCCAGCAGCCCCAGCACAGATACGCAGTATTTT
CDR3: CASSPSTDTQYF
size: once
D: NA
J: TRBJ2-3
V: TRBV7-8

DNA: TGCAGCGTTGAGGGGGGGATAAGGAACACTGAAGCTTTCTTT
CDR3: CSVEGGIRNTEAFF
size: NA
D: NA
J: TRBJ1-1
V: TRBV29-1

DNA: TGTGCCAGCAGTTACCCAACGACAGGGGCCGGGGAGCTGTTTTTT
CDR3: CASSYPTTGAGELFF
size: once
D: TRBD1
J: TRBJ2-2
V: TRBV6-6

DNA: TGTGCCAGCGGACCGGGACTAGCGGGAGTCGGTGAGCAGTTCTTC
CDR3: CASGPGLAGVGEQFF
size: NA
D: TRBD2
J: TRBJ2-1
V: TRBV6-5

DNA: TGCGCCAGCAGCCAAGATTACGGGGTCCGCGCTTACGAGCAGTACTTC
CDR3: CASSQDYGVRAYEQYF
size: NA
D: NA
J: TRBJ2-7
V: TRBV4-3

DNA: TGCAGCGTTGATTACAGGGAGACTATGGGCTACACCTTC
CDR3: CSVDYRETMGYTF
size: once
D: NA
J: TRBJ1-2
V: TRBV29-1

DNA: TGTGCCAGCAGCGACAGGGGGGGAGGCTACACCTTC
CDR3: CASSDRGGGYTF
size: NA
D: TRBD1
J: TRBJ1-2
V: TRBV5-4

DNA: TGCGCCAGCAGCCAACTCACCGCCTCGGGACAGCAGACTGAAGCTTTCTTT
CDR3: CASSQLTASGQQTEAFF
size: NA
D: TRBD1
J: TRBJ1-1
V: TRBV4-3

DNA: TGTGCCAGCAGAAAAGGGGACAGGGGGAATGAAAAACTGTTTTTT
CDR3: CASRKGDRGNEKLFF
size: NA
D: TRBD1
J: TRBJ1-4
V: TRBV28

DNA: TGTGCCAGCTCTCGGACTAGCGGGAGTTCGGGGGAGCTGTTTTTT
CDR3: CASSRTSGSSGELFF
size: NA
D: TRBD2
J: TRBJ2-2
V: TRBV2

DNA: TGTGCCAGCAGTGGATCGGGACAGACCAACACTGAAGCTTTCTTT
CDR3: CASSGSGQTNTEAFF
size: NA
D: TRBD1
J: TRBJ1-1
V: TRBV25-1

DNA: TGTGCCAGCAGCCCAGGGGGCACTGAAGCTTTCTTT
CDR3: CASSPGGTEAFF
size: NA
D: TRBD1
J: TRBJ1-1
V: TRBV11-2

DNA: TGTGCCAGCAGCTGGTCGGGACTAGGGTTGAGCACAGATACGCAGTATTTT
CDR3: CASSWSGLGLSTDTQYF
size: NA
D: TRBD2
J: TRBJ2-3
V: TRBV7-8

DNA: TGTGCCAGTAGCAATAATCAGCCCCAGCATTTT
CDR3: CASSNNQPQHF
size: NA
D: NA
J: TRBJ1-5
V: TRBV19

DNA: TGTGCCAGCAGCTCTCCGGGACAGGGGCCGATGCACCCTAACTATGGCTACACCTTC
CDR3: CASSSPGQGPMHPNYGYTF
size: NA
D: TRBD1
J: TRBJ1-2
V: TRBV7-2

DNA: TGCAGCGGGGGCGGTTATTGGAATGGCTACACCTTC
CDR3: CSGGGYWNGYTF
size: NA
D: NA
J: TRBJ1-2
V: TRBV29-1

DNA: TGTGCCTGGAGTGGCGGTCAGGATAATTCACCCCTCCACTTT
CDR3: CAWSGGQDNSPLHF
size: once
D: NA
J: TRBJ1-6
V: TRBV30

DNA: TGTGCCAGCAGGCCAGACAGGGTGGGCAATCAGCCCCAGCATTTT
CDR3: CASRPDRVGNQPQHF
size: NA
D: TRBD1
J: TRBJ1-5
V: TRBV6-5

DNA: TGCAGCACAACTCAAGGGAGTGGCTACACCTTC
CDR3: CSTTQGSGYTF
size: NA
D: NA
J: TRBJ1-2
V: TRBV29-1

DNA: TGTGCCAGCAGTTTCCGGGACAGGGACAACGAGCAGTACTTC
CDR3: CASSFRDRDNEQYF
size: NA
D: TRBD1
J: TRBJ2-7
V: TRBV27

DNA: TGTGCCATCGGAGGCCATGAGCAGTTCTTC
CDR3: CAIGGHEQFF
size: NA
D: NA
J: TRBJ2-1
V: TRBV15

DNA: TGTGCCAGCAGCAATACGATGGACGAGCAGTACTTC
CDR3: CASSNTMDEQYF
size: NA
D: NA
J: TRBJ2-7
V: TRBV7-2

DNA: TGCGCCAGCAGCCAAGATCCCTATAAACGGGGGGGGAATGAGCAGTTCTTC
CDR3: CASSQDPYKRGGNEQFF
size: NA
D: TRBD2
J: TRBJ2-1
V: TRBV4-3

DNA: TGTGCCAGCAGCTTATTAGGAGCGGGGCCCCAAGAGACCCAGTACTTC
CDR3: CASSLLGAGPQETQYF
size: once
D: TRBD2
J: TRBJ2-5
V: TRBV7-2

DNA: TGTGCCAGCAGTTCAAGTGACACTTCGTCCTACGAGCAGTACTTC
CDR3: CASSSSDTSSYEQYF
size: once
D: NA
J: TRBJ2-7
V: TRBV28

DNA: TGTGCCAGCAGCTTGGCCCACAGGGTCTGGGAAAACATTCAGTACTTC
CDR3: CASSLAHRVWENIQYF
size: NA
D: NA
J: TRBJ2-4
V: TRBV5-6

DNA: TGTGCCAGCAGACCGGGACAGGGGGCTGGCGGGGAGCTGTTTTTT
CDR3: CASRPGQGAGGELFF
size: NA
D: TRBD1
J: TRBJ2-2
V: TRBV6-5